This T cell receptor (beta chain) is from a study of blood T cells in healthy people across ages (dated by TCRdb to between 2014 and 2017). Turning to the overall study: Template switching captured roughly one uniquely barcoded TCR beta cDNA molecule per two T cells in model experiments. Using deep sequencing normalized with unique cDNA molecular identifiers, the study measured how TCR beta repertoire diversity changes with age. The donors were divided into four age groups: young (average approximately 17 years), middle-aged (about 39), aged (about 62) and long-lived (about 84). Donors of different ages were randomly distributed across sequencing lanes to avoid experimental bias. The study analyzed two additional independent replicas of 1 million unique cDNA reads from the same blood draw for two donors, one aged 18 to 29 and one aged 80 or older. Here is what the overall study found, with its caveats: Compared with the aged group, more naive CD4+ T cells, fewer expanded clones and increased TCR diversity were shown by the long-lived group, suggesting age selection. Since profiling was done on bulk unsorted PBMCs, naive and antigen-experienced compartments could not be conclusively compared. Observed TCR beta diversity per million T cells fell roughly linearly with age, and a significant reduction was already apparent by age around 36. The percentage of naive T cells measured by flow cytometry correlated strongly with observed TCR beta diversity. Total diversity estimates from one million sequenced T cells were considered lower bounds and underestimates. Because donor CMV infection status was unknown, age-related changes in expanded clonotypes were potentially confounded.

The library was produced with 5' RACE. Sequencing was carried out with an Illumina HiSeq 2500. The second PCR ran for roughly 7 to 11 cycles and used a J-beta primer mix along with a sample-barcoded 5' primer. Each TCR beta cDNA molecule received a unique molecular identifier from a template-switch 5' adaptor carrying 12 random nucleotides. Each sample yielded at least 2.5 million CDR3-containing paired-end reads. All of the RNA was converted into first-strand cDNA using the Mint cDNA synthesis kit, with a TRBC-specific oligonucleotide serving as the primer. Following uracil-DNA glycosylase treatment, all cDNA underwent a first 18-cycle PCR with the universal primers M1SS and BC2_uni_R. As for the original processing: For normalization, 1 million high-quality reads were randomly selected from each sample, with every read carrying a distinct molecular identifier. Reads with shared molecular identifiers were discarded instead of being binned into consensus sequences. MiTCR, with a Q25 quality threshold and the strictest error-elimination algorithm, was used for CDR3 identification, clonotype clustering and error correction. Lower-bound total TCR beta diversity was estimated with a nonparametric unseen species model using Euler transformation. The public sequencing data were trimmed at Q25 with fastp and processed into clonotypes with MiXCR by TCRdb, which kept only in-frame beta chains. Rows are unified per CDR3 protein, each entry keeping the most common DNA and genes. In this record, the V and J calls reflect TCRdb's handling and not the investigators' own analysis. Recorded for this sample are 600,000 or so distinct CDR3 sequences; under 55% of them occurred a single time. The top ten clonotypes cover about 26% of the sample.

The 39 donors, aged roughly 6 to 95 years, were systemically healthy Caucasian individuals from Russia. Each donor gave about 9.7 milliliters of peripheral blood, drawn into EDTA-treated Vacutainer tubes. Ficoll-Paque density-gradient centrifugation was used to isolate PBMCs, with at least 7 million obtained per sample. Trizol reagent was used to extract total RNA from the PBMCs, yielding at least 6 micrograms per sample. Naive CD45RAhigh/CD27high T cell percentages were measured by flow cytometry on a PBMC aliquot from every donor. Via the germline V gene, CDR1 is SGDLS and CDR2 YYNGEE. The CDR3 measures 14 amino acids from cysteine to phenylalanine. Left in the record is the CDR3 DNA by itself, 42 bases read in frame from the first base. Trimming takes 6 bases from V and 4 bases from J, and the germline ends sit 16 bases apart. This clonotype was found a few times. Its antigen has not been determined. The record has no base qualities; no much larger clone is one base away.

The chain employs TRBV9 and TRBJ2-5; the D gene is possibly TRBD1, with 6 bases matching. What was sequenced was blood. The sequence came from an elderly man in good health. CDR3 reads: CASNEQGSGETQYF. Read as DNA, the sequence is TGTGCCAGCAACGAACAGGGTTCGGGAGAGACCCAGTACTTC.